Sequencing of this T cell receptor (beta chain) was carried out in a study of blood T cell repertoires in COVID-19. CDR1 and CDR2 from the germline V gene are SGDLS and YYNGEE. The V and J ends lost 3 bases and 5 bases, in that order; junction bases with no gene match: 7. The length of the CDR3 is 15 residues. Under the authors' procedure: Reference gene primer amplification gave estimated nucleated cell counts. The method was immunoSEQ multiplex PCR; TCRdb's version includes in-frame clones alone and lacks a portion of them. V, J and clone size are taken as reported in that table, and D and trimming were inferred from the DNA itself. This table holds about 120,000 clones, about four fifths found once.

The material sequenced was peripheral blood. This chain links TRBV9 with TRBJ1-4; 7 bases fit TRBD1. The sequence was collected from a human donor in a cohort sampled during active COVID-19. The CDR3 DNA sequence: TGTGCCAGCAGCGCAGGGGGACACCGGAATGAAAAACTGTTTTTT. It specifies CASSAGGHRNEKLFF. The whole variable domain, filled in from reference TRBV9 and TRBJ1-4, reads DSGVTQTPKHLITATGQRVTLRCSPRSGDLSVYWYQQSLDQGLQFLIQYYNGEERAKGNILERFSAQQFPDLHSELNLSSLELGDSALYFCASSAGGHRNEKLFFGSGTQLSVL.